This passage covers 5 T cell receptor beta chains from one sample sequenced in a study of cytomegalovirus exposure and HLA in healthy donors. Researchers ran the PCR with 60 Vbeta and 13 Jbeta primers. Clones were sequenced by immunoSEQ multiplex PCR, and TCRdb holds only the in-frame ones, with some missing. The data hold some 100,000 clones, with around 76% observed a single time. Sequencing input: PBMCs. Every receptor here comes from a woman between 50 and 59 years old in good health and CMV-seropositive.

The rearrangement uses TRBV7-2 and TRBJ1-2; D is perhaps TRBD1 (6 bases). The CDR3 runs to 14 residues. Germline V lookup: CDR1 SGHTA, CDR2 FQGNSA. V gave up 2 bases and J gave up 3 bases, with 10 bases separating them. Here the CDR3 DNA reads TGTGCCAGCAGCTTACAGACAGGATACTATGGCTACACCTTC. Its protein product is CASSLQTGYYGYTF.

This clone appeared a single time. The rearrangement joins TRBV7-9 to TRBJ1-1, with TRBD1 as a possible D gene (6 bases). V was cut by 6 bases and J by 0 bases, with 26 bases left in between. The CDR3 runs to 19 residues. CDR1 is SEHNR, CDR2 FQNEAQ, per germline (reference sequence). The CDR3 sequence is CASSSYVGGRGEVNTEAFF. In DNA, the CDR3 is TGTGCCAGCAGTTCTTACGTAGGGGGGCGGGGGGAGGTGAACACTGAAGCTTTCTTT.

This sequence joins TRBV4-1 and TRBJ1-1, with unresolved D. The CDR3 is made up of 14 amino acids. V lost 0 bases and J 5 bases, leaving 10 bases between the germline ends. Per the germline V gene, CDR1 is MGHRA and CDR2 is YSYEKL. The CDR3 sequence is CASSQDWRETEAFF. The CDR3 coding sequence is TGCGCCAGCAGCCAAGATTGGAGGGAGACTGAAGCTTTCTTT.

This clone was seen more than once but under ten times. The CDR3 nucleotides are TGTGCCAGCAGCTTGCGGGGGGGGGCCTATAATTCACCCCTCCACTTT. It is translated as CASSLRGGAYNSPLHF. This chain links TRBV7-9 with TRBJ1-6; D is possibly TRBD1 (5 bases). The CDR3 sequence is 16 residues long. V was trimmed by 3 bases and J by 2 bases, leaving 11 bases between them. The germline V gene has CDR1 SEHNR and CDR2 FQNEAQ (reference sequence).

This CDR3 is CASSWDRDTEAFF. The CDR3 bases are TGCGCCAGCAGCTGGGACAGGGACACTGAAGCTTTCTTT. This chain links TRBV5-1 with TRBJ1-1, with 9 bases matching TRBD1. This CDR3 has 13 amino acids. Germline trimming cut 3 bases from V and 3 bases from J; bases unmatched to any gene: 0. CDR1 and CDR2 (germline): SGHRS, YFSETQ.